These T cell receptor beta chains were read from a single sample in a study of molecular identifiers for immune sequencing clone quantification. TCRdb re-called the PCR reads through MiXCR, storing one row per CDR3 protein. The sample lists 97,000 or so distinct CDR3 sequences; around 37% were seen once. Sequenced input: naive CD8+ T cells from blood, with Jurkat cell RNA spiked in. These receptors were taken from a human donor in good health. Some libraries in this study had Jurkat cell RNA spiked in. Both conserved end residues are part of each CDR3. Fields, in order: D gene, clone size, J gene, V gene, CDR3 DNA, CDR3 protein. D genes are given only for firm matches. Rows may omit the clone size; those that give it use once, few, many or a size class.

D: .
size: many
J: TRBJ2-1
V: TRBV29-1
DNA: TGCAGCGTTGAATCAGCGGCCCCCACTCAGGCGCAGTTCTTC
CDR3: CSVESAAPTQAQFF

D: TRBD2
size: few
J: TRBJ2-5
V: TRBV7-6
DNA: TGTGCCAGCAGCCCCGGGACTAGCGGGAGCAAGACCCAGTACTTC
CDR3: CASSPGTSGSKTQYF

D: TRBD2
size: few
J: TRBJ2-7
V: TRBV18
DNA: TGTGCCAGCTCACCACCCGGGACTAGCGGAGATTTCTCCTACGAGCAGTACTTC
CDR3: CASSPPGTSGDFSYEQYF

D: .
size: .
J: TRBJ2-1
V: TRBV27
DNA: TGTGCCAGCAGTGTCTCGGCTAGGTCCTACAATGAGCAGTTCTTC
CDR3: CASSVSARSYNEQFF

D: .
size: .
J: TRBJ2-2
V: TRBV24-1
DNA: TGTGCCACCGAGAACGCCGGGGAGCTGATTTTT
CDR3: CATENAGELIF

D: TRBD1
size: few
J: TRBJ2-3
V: TRBV12-3/TRBV12-4
DNA: TGTGCCAGCAGTTTAGGACAGGGGAGGACAGATACGCAGTATTTT
CDR3: CASSLGQGRTDTQYF

D: .
size: many
J: TRBJ2-3
V: TRBV5-5
DNA: TGTGCCAGCAGCTTGTGGTCCAGGGCAGATACGCAGTATTTT
CDR3: CASSLWSRADTQYF

D: .
size: .
J: TRBJ2-4
V: TRBV19
DNA: TGTGCCAGTAGGGGCAGCAAAAACATTCAGTACTTC
CDR3: CASRGSKNIQYF

D: .
size: .
J: TRBJ2-1
V: TRBV11-2
DNA: TGTGCCAGCAGCCCCGTAATAACCCGGGACCCCTTCGCGTGGAATGAGCAGTTCTTC
CDR3: CASSPVITRDPFAWNEQFF

D: .
size: many
J: TRBJ1-2
V: TRBV5-1
DNA: TGCGCCAGCAGCTTGGAAGGCTATGGCTACACCTTC
CDR3: CASSLEGYGYTF

D: TRBD1
size: once
J: TRBJ2-2
V: TRBV12-3/TRBV12-4
DNA: TGTGCCAGCAGTTTATATTGGAGGCTGACAGGGGACCTAAACACCGGGGAGCTGTTTTTT
CDR3: CASSLYWRLTGDLNTGELFF

D: .
size: .
J: TRBJ2-1
V: TRBV2
DNA: TGTGCCAGCAGGACAGCTCCCGGGGGCGTATCCTACAAAGAGCAGTTCTTC
CDR3: CASRTAPGGVSYKEQFF

D: .
size: .
J: TRBJ2-5
V: TRBV28
DNA: TGTGCCAGCAGTTTATGGGGCATGCGGGAGACCCAGTACTTC
CDR3: CASSLWGMRETQYF

D: .
size: .
J: TRBJ2-3
V: TRBV25-1
DNA: TGTGCCAGCAGTGCCCCTCAGGTGGGCACAGATACGCAGTATTTT
CDR3: CASSAPQVGTDTQYF

D: TRBD2
size: .
J: TRBJ2-3
V: TRBV29-1
DNA: TGCAGCGTCCGTTTTAGCGGGGTGAACACCGGGGAGCAGTATTTT
CDR3: CSVRFSGVNTGEQYF

D: .
size: few
J: TRBJ2-2
V: TRBV2
DNA: TGTGCCAGCTGCGAATCGGGGAACACCGGGGAGCTGTTTTTT
CDR3: CASCESGNTGELFF

D: TRBD1
size: few
J: TRBJ2-5
V: TRBV9
DNA: TGTGCCAGCAGCACAACAGGGGAACGAGAGACCCAGTACTTC
CDR3: CASSTTGERETQYF

D: .
size: few
J: TRBJ2-7
V: TRBV29-1
DNA: TGCAGCGTTGATCCCACCGGGGGCCCTCGTAACGAGCAGTACTTC
CDR3: CSVDPTGGPRNEQYF

D: TRBD1
size: .
J: TRBJ2-3
V: TRBV14
DNA: TGTGCCAGCAGCCAAGACCGGGGACAGGGTTCGGTTGGCACAGATACGCAGTATTTT
CDR3: CASSQDRGQGSVGTDTQYF

D: .
size: .
J: TRBJ2-2
V: TRBV29-1
DNA: TGCAGCGGTACAAGCGGCTCGGGGGAGCTGTTTTTT
CDR3: CSGTSGSGELFF

D: .
size: many
J: TRBJ2-2
V: TRBV29-1
DNA: TGCAGCGTCAGGGCGAACACCGGGGAGCTGTTTTTT
CDR3: CSVRANTGELFF

D: .
size: .
J: TRBJ2-3
V: TRBV7-6
DNA: TGTGCCAGCAGCTTAGCGGCAGGGGCGGATACGCAGTATTTT
CDR3: CASSLAAGADTQYF

D: TRBD2
size: .
J: TRBJ2-2
V: TRBV7-3
DNA: TGTGCCAGCAGCGCCCTCCCGGGACTAGCGGGGGGCGGGGAGCTGTTTTTT
CDR3: CASSALPGLAGGGELFF

D: .
size: few
J: TRBJ2-7
V: TRBV28
DNA: TGTGCCAGCAGTTTAATAGGGAACTCCTACGAGCAGTACTTC
CDR3: CASSLIGNSYEQYF

D: .
size: many
J: TRBJ1-3
V: TRBV9
DNA: TGTGCCAGCACAGGGTTCCAATTCGGAAACACCATATATTTT
CDR3: CASTGFQFGNTIYF

D: TRBD1
size: many
J: TRBJ2-7
V: TRBV5-6
DNA: TGTGCCAGCAGCTTGTCCGGACAGGGACAACTTACCTACGAGCAGTACTTC
CDR3: CASSLSGQGQLTYEQYF

D: TRBD1
size: .
J: TRBJ2-3
V: TRBV12-3/TRBV12-4
DNA: TGTGCCACCACACAGACAGGGGGCACAGATACGCAGTATTTT
CDR3: CATTQTGGTDTQYF

D: .
size: .
J: TRBJ2-7
V: TRBV20-1
DNA: TGCAGCCTCCGGGACGTCAGCTCCTACGGGCAGTACTTC
CDR3: CSLRDVSSYGQYF

D: .
size: few
J: TRBJ2-3
V: TRBV15
DNA: TGTGCCACCAAGGATTGGGGGGGCACAGATACGCAGTATTTT
CDR3: CATKDWGGTDTQYF

D: .
size: many
J: TRBJ1-1
V: TRBV6-5
DNA: TGTGCCAGCAGTGCACAGGGCTCTGAAGCTTTCTTT
CDR3: CASSAQGSEAFF

D: .
size: .
J: TRBJ1-5
V: TRBV6-2/TRBV6-3
DNA: TGTGCCAGCAGCCCCACAGGGCAGGCGAGTCAGCCCCAGCATTTT
CDR3: CASSPTGQASQPQHF

D: TRBD2
size: few
J: TRBJ2-5
V: TRBV7-8
DNA: TGTGCCAGCAGCTTAGTCACTAGCGACATAGGGGAGACCCAGTACTTC
CDR3: CASSLVTSDIGETQYF

D: .
size: .
J: TRBJ2-7
V: TRBV28
DNA: TGTGCCAGCAGTCCCGACAGCTACGAGCAGTGCTTC
CDR3: CASSPDSYEQCF

D: TRBD1
size: .
J: TRBJ2-7
V: TRBV4-2
DNA: TGTGCCAGCAGCCAAGGAACCTGGACAGGGGGACTCTACGAGCAGTACTTC
CDR3: CASSQGTWTGGLYEQYF

D: .
size: .
J: TRBJ2-3
V: TRBV6-6
DNA: TGTGCCAGCAGTTACAGCACCCTTCCCCCCCCAGAAACGCAGTATTTT
CDR3: CASSYSTLPPPETQYF

D: .
size: few
J: TRBJ1-5
V: TRBV28
DNA: TGTGCCAGCAGTTCAGGCAAATATAGCAATCAGCCCCAGCATTTT
CDR3: CASSSGKYSNQPQHF

D: TRBD1
size: .
J: TRBJ2-4
V: TRBV20-1
DNA: TGCAGTGCTAGAGGGGGACAGCTAGCAAACATTCAGTACTTC
CDR3: CSARGGQLANIQYF

D: .
size: .
J: TRBJ2-4
V: TRBV6-2/TRBV6-3
DNA: TGTGCCAGCAGCATACTAGAGGAGGCCAAAAACATTCAGTACTTC
CDR3: CASSILEEAKNIQYF

D: TRBD2
size: many
J: TRBJ2-7
V: TRBV28
DNA: TGTGCCACCACTTTAGCGGGAGGGCCCAGTCTCTACGAGCAGTACTTC
CDR3: CATTLAGGPSLYEQYF

D: TRBD2
size: few
J: TRBJ2-1
V: TRBV11-2
DNA: TGTGCCAGCAGGAGCGGGAGTATGTTCTTC
CDR3: CASRSGSMFF

D: .
size: .
J: TRBJ2-1
V: TRBV15
DNA: TGTGCCACGGGACAAGCGCTTAATGAGCAGTTCTTC
CDR3: CATGQALNEQFF

D: .
size: .
J: TRBJ2-5
V: TRBV27
DNA: TGTGCCAGCAGTCCCAAACAGGGCCAAGAGACCCAGTACTTC
CDR3: CASSPKQGQETQYF